The TCR beta chain under discussion was sequenced for a study of T cell changes during pregnancy in multiple sclerosis. Repertoires were generated with immunoSEQ multiplex PCR, while TCRdb's copy carries only in-frame clones and drops some. The data hold under 100,000 clones, with roughly 95% observed a single time. Trimming cost V 8 bases and J 7 bases, with 5 bases left between them. Per germline, CDR1 SNHLY and CDR2 FYNNEI. CDR3 length: 10 residues. The sample was peripheral blood, taken in the second trimester of pregnancy. The chain joins TRBV2 to TRBJ1-4; D remains ambiguous. The receptor comes from a female donor with multiple sclerosis, enrolled in a pregnancy study. CDR3 amino acids: CASGLEKLFF. The CDR3 nucleotides are TGTGCCAGCGGACTTGAAAAACTGTTTTTT.